The 11 T cell receptor beta chains in this list originate from one sample, sequenced in a study of a mutant IDH1 vaccine in newly diagnosed glioma. Only in-frame clones appear in the TCRdb table, and some are missing; sequencing was by immunoSEQ multiplex PCR. This sample has 85,000 to 100,000 clones; roughly 75% occur once, and the top ten carry 6.5% to 9.5%. Time point in this sample: baseline, week 1 (first vaccination visit). Regarding treatment: pre-vaccination baseline after standard-of-care therapy. The sequencing here drew on PBMCs, taken from a glioma patient treated with radiotherapy, temozolomide or both. Source of these receptors: a man aged 35 to 55 with glioma.

This sequence joins TRBV15 and TRBJ1-1, with 10 positions matching TRBD1. Unmatched junction bases numbered 8, after V lost 3 bases and J lost 1 base. Per the germline V gene, CDR1 is LNHNV and CDR2 is YYDKDF (reference sequence). This CDR3 has 17 residues. CDR3 protein: CATSSTWGQGSNTEAFF. In DNA, the CDR3 is TGTGCCACCAGCAGCACGTGGGGACAGGGGTCGAACACTGAAGCTTTCTTT. The whole variable domain, filled in from reference TRBV15 and TRBJ1-1, reads DAMVIQNPRYQVTQFGKPVTLSCSQTLNHNVMYWYQQKSSQAPKLLFHYYDKDFNNEADTPDNFQSRRPNTSFCFLDIRSPGLGDTAMYLCATSSTWGQGSNTEAFFGQGTRLTVV.

The chain joins TRBV11-3 to TRBJ2-5; 8 bases map to TRBD2. Germline lookup yields CDR1 SGHNT and CDR2 YENEEA. Unmatched junction bases numbered 8, after V lost 0 bases and J lost 2 bases. The CDR3 consists of 17 residues. The CDR3 DNA is TGTGCCAGCAGCTTAGACCCCCTTGCTAGCGGGCAAGAGACCCAGTACTTC. As protein: CASSLDPLASGQETQYF.

The gene calls are TRBV6-5 and TRBJ2-1; 8 nucleotides match TRBD2. V dropped 8 bases and J dropped 4; count of bases not matched to a gene: 7. Per germline, CDR1 MNHEY and CDR2 SVGAGI. The CDR3 totals 14 residues. CDR3 DNA: TGTGCCAGCCGGGGGCTAGCGGGTTACAATGAGCAGTTCTTC. It encodes CASRGLAGYNEQFF.

This clone is medium-sized (0.01 to 0.1%). Here the CDR3 DNA reads TGTGCCAGCGCCAGTGGGACTAGCGGGCCCGCCTACAATGAGCAGTTCTTC. It is translated as CASASGTSGPAYNEQFF. The J gene is TRBJ2-1, the V gene TRBV28; 12 bases are a match to TRBD2. Germline V gene sequence: CDR1 MDHEN, CDR2 SYDVKM. V gave up 8 bases and J gave up 2 bases; unmatched junction bases: 10. The CDR3 totals 17 residues.

The rearrangement joins TRBV5-4 to TRBJ2-1; D ambiguous. CDR1 and CDR2 from the germline V gene are SGHNT and YYREEE (reference sequence). V lost 1 base to trimming and J lost 4 bases, with 12 bases between them. The CDR3 is made up of 15 amino acids. CDR3 nucleotides: TGTGCCAGCAGCTTGTCGGGCAGGAGATACAATGAGCAGTTCTTC. This sequence encodes CASSLSGRRYNEQFF.

V is TRBV9 and J is TRBJ2-2; D unresolved. Deletions cut 0 bases from V and 4 bases from J, with 10 bases between. The V gene's germline CDR1 is SGDLS and CDR2 YYNGEE. CDR3 length equals 15 residues. CDR3 DNA: TGTGCCAGCAGCGTAGAGGGCTGGCTCACCGGGGAGCTGTTTTTT. This sequence encodes CASSVEGWLTGELFF.

V usage is TRBV19 and J usage is TRBJ2-5; 11 nucleotides align to TRBD2. CDR3 length: 16 residues. Trimming at V came to 3 bases and at J to 4 bases, leaving 7 bases not matched to a gene. Germline V CDR1 and CDR2: LNHDA, SQIVND (reference sequence). CDR3 protein: CASSIDSGRGRETQYF. The CDR3 DNA is TGTGCCAGTAGTATTGATAGCGGGAGGGGTCGAGAGACCCAGTACTTC. Supplemented by reference TRBV19 and TRBJ2-5, the full variable domain reads DGGITQSPKYLFRKEGQNVTLSCEQNLNHDAMYWYRQDPGQGLRLIYYSQIVNDFQKGDIAEGYSVSREKKESFPLTVTSAQKNPTAFYLCASSIDSGRGRETQYFGPGTRLLVL.

Here the CDR3 DNA reads TGTGCCAGCAGCTTAGGGTCTAGCGGGGGCTACGAGCAGTACTTC. Its translation is CASSLGSSGGYEQYF. The chain is built from TRBV11-2 and TRBJ2-7, with 10 bases aligning to TRBD2. The germline gives CDR1 SGHAT, CDR2 FQNNGV. This CDR3 spans 15 amino acids. V gave up 1 base and J gave up 3 bases; unmatched junction bases: 3.

The chain employs TRBV4-2 and TRBJ2-3; 11 bases match TRBD2. This CDR3 has 19 residues. Germline trimming cut 7 bases from V and 5 bases from J; bases unmatched to any gene: 20. Germline V gene lookup returns CDR1 LGHNA and CDR2 YNFKEQ. The CDR3 coding sequence is TGTGCCAGCACCCAGTTCCTCGCATTAGCGGGGGGGCTTGGAGATACGCAGTATTTT. Translation gives CASTQFLALAGGLGDTQYF.

CDR3 sequence reads: CASSASGSYEQYF. The CDR3 DNA sequence: TGCGCCAGCAGCGCGAGCGGTTCCTACGAGCAGTACTTC. This chain joins TRBV5-1 and TRBJ2-7; D perhaps matches TRBD2 (5 bases). The germline V and J ends were trimmed by 4 bases and 1 base, with 9 bases remaining between them. The CDR3 is made up of 13 amino acids. Per germline, CDR1 SGHRS and CDR2 YFSETQ.

The chain links TRBV7-2 to TRBJ2-7, with a tentative D call TRBD2 (6 bases). The CDR3 runs 14 residues. Trimming took 6 bases from V and 2 from J, leaving 14 bases between them. Per germline, CDR1 SGHTA and CDR2 FQGNSA. CDR3 bases: TGTGCCAGCAGACATGGGGACTTCCCCTACGAGCAGTACTTC. The encoded protein is CASRHGDFPYEQYF.